These 2 T cell receptor beta chains came from one sample sequenced in a study of blood T cell repertoires in COVID-19. Only in-frame clones appear in the TCRdb table, and some are missing; sequencing was by immunoSEQ multiplex PCR. The sample contains fewer than 200,000 clones, nearly 90% of which appear only once. Sequencing was performed on peripheral blood. The receptors were sampled from a man in his sixties with active or convalescent COVID-19.

The chain carries TRBV6-5 and TRBJ1-1; 7 nucleotides match TRBD1. Germline assignment: CDR1 MNHEY and CDR2 SVGAGI. V lost 6 bases and J lost 4; bases outside the gene matches: 5. This CDR3 has 13 amino acids. DNA for the CDR3: TGTGCCAGCAGCCTGGGACAGATCACTGAAGCTTTCTTT. Amino acid sequence: CASSLGQITEAFF.

V gene TRBV6-5 combines with J gene TRBJ2-1, with D perhaps TRBD1 (6 bases). Trimming removed 2 bases at V and 10 bases at J, with 15 bases between. This CDR3 contains 14 residues. CDR1 is MNHEY, CDR2 SVGAGI, per germline. Here the CDR3 DNA reads TGTGCCAGCAGTTACACCCACAGGGAAGCGGAGCAGTTCTTC. Its protein is CASSYTHREAEQFF.